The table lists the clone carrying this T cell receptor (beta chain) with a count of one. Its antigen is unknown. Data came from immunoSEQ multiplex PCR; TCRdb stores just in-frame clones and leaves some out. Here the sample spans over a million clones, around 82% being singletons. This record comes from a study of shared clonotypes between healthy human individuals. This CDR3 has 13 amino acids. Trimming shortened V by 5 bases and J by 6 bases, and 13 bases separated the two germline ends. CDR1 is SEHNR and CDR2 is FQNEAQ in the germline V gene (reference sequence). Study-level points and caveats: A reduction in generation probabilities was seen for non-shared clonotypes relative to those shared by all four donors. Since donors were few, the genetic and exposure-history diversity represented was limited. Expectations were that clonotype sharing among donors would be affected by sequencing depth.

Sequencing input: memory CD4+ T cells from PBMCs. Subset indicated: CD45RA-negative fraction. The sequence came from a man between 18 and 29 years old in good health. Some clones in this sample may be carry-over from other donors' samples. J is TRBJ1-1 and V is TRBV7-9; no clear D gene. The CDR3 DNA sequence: TGTGCCAGCAGCCCCGGTTCGGGCCCTGAAGCTTTCTTT. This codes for CASSPGSGPEAFF.